The TCR beta chain described here comes from a study of shared T cell receptors in the human thymus. This CDR3 region has 14 residues. Germline loops: CDR1 SGHVS, CDR2 FQNEAQ. V dropped 4 bases and J dropped 7; count of bases not matched to a gene: 9. The assay was immunoSEQ multiplex PCR, and TCRdb's table has in-frame clones only and misses some. This table has 500,000 to 550,000 clones, 75% to 80% appearing once. These data also formed part of another study, on human thymus T cells. That source reports: Donors consisted of healthy Finnish infants (having corrective surgery for congenital heart defects). Thymus specimens were resections from corrective heart surgery. Both thymic and peripheral blood repertoires showed apparently biased V and J usage. The related literature has documented a marked overlap of thymic repertoires among unrelated individuals.

The clonotype comes from a boy in the first two years of life with a congenital heart defect. This chain links TRBV7-8 with TRBJ1-1; 7 bases are shared with TRBD1. The sequenced material came from thymocytes. The CDR3: CASSSRDRTDEAFF. CDR3 nucleotide sequence: TGTGCCAGCAGCTCAAGGGACAGAACGGATGAAGCTTTCTTT.